This T cell receptor (beta chain) originates from a study of vaccination and CD4 T cells after COVID-19. The wider study: At a median around 100 days (range 35 to 161) after diagnosis, post-COVID samples were drawn. Sampling that followed vaccination took place a median about 71 days after dose two, within a range of 14 to 241. Study findings and constraints: Recorded median SARS-CoV-2-reactive clonotype numbers increased from about 20 to 38 without reaching significance. Apart from involving relatively few convalescent patients, the work omitted early post-infection timepoints.

J gave up 5 bases and V 0 bases, and 3 bases lay outside the gene matches. The CDR3 has 15 residues. Germline CDR1 MNHEY, CDR2 SVGAGI. Note on this clonotype: No antigen is known for it.

Cultured CD4+ T-cell DNA underwent Oncomine TCR Beta short-read sequencing. TCRdb redid the calling of the PCR reads with MiXCR, one entry per CDR3 protein. Of 20,000 to 25,000 distinct CDR3 sequences listed, 49% are singletons. Regarding treatment: roughly 10-day PBMC culture with coronavirus spike peptide pools or control peptides (ViraFEST assay). This receptor was obtained from a human donor who had recovered from COVID-19. The rearrangement links TRBV6-5 to TRBJ1-1; 10 nucleotides align to TRBD1. The sample taken for sequencing was CD4+ T cells from blood, cultured in vitro. The CDR3 region has the DNA TGTGCCAGCAGTTACTCCGGGACAGGGGCGACTGAAGCTTTCTTT. Amino acid sequence: CASSYSGTGATEAFF.